The T cell receptor beta chain described here comes from a study of OX40 agonist ivuxolimab in advanced cancers. Study results and limitations: At 0.1 to 3.0 mg/kg, clonal expansion of CD4+ and CD8+ blood T cells had occurred by week 6. Specificity for antigen went undetermined in the expanded peripheral T cells.

As regards this clone: Its antigen remains unknown.

The CDR3 loop spans 15 amino acids. CDR1 is MNHNY, CDR2 SVGAGI, per germline (reference sequence). Trimming removed 2 bases from V and 6 bases from J, with 15 bases in between. Sequencing used immunoSEQ multiplex PCR; TCRdb keeps in-frame clones, though not all of them. The table lists tens of thousands of clones, more than 80% of them singletons. The source material was CD4+ or CD8+ T cells sorted from blood, sampled in a trial of the OX40 agonist ivuxolimab. The sequence was obtained from an adult with an advanced solid tumor such as melanoma, head and neck, liver or kidney cancer. This chain links TRBV6-6 with TRBJ2-3, with D possibly being TRBD2 (6 bases). The CDR3 DNA follows: TGTGCCAGCAGTTACACGACTAGTAATTTGGATACGCAGTATTTT. As protein: CASSYTTSNLDTQYF.